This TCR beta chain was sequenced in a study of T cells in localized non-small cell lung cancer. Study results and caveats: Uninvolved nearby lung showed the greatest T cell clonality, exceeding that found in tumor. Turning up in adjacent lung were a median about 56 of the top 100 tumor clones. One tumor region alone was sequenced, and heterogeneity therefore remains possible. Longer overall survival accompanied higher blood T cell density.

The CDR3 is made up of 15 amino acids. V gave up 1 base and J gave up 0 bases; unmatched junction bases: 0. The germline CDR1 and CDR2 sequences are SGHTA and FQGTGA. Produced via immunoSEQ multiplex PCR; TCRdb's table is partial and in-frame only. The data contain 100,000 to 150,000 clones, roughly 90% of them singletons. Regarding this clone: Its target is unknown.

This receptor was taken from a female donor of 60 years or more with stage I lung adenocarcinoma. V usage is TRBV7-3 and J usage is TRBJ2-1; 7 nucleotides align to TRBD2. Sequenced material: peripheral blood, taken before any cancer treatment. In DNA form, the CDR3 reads TGTGCCAGCAGCTTAAGCGGGAGCTCCTACAATGAGCAGTTCTTC. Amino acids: CASSLSGSSYNEQFF. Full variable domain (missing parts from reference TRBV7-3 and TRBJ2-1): GAGVSQTPSNKVTEKGKYVELRCDPISGHTALYWYRQSLGQGPEFLIYFQGTGAADDSGLPNDRFFAVRPEGSVSTLKIQRTERGDSAVYLCASSLSGSSYNEQFFGPGTRLTVL.